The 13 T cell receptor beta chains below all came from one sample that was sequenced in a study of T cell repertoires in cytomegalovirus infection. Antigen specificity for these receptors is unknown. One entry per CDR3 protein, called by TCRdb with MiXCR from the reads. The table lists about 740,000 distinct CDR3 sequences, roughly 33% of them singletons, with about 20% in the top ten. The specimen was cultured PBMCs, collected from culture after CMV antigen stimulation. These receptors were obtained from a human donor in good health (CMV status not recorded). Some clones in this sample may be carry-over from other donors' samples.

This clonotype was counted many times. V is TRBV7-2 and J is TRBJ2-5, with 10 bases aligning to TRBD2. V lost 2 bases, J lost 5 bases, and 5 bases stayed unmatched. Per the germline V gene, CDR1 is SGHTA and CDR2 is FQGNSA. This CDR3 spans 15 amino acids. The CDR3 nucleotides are TGTGCCAGCAGCTTAAGTCTAGCGGGAGACGAGACCCAGTACTTC. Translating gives CASSLSLAGDETQYF. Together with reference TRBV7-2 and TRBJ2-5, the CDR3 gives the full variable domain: GAGVSQSPSNKVTEKGKDVELRCDPISGHTALYWYRQSLGQGLEFLIYFQGNSAPDKSGLPSDRFSAERTGGSVSTLTIQRTQQEDSAVYLCASSLSLAGDETQYFGPGTRLLVL.

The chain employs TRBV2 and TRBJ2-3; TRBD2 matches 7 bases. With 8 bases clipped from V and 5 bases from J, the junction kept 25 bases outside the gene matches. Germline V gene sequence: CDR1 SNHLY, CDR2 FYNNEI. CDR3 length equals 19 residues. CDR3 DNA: TGTGCCAGCTTCCCTATAGCTGTCCTTAGCGGGTCCACGCGAGATACGCAGTATTTT. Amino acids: CASFPIAVLSGSTRDTQYF.

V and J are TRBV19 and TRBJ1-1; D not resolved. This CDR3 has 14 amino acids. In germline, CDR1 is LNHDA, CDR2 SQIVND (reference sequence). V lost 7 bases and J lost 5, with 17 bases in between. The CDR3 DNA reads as TGTGCCAGTACTTTGAAGGGAGGTTGGACTGAAGCTTTCTTT. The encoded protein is CASTLKGGWTEAFF. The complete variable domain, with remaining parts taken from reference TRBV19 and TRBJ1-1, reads DGGITQSPKYLFRKEGQNVTLSCEQNLNHDAMYWYRQDPGQGLRLIYYSQIVNDFQKGDIAEGYSVSREKKESFPLTVTSAQKNPTAFYLCASTLKGGWTEAFFGQGTRLTVV.

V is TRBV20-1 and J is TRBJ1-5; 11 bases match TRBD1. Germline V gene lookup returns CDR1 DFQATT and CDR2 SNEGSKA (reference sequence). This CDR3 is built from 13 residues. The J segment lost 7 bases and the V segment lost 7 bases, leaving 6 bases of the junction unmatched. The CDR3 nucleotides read TGCAGTGGGACAGGGGGCGCTGGGCAGCCCCAGCATTTT. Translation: CSGTGGAGQPQHF.

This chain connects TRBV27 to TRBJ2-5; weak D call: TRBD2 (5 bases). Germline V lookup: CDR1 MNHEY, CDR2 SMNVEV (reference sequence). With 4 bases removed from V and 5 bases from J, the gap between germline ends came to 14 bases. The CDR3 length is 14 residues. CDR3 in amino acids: CASSSTRTGETQYF. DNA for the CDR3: TGTGCCAGCAGTTCGACTCGGACTGGGGAGACCCAGTACTTC.

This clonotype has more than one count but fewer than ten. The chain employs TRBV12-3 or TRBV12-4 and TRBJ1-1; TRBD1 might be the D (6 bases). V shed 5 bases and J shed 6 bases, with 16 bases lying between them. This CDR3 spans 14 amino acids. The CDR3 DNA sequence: TGTGCCAGCAGTAACAGGGTTGTTATCGCTGAAGCTTTCTTT. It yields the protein CASSNRVVIAEAFF.

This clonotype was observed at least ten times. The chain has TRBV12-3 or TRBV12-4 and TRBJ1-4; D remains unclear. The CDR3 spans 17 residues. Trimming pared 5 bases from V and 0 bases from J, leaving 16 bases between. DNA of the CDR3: TGTGCCAGCAGTCCCCGGGGAGGCGGCGCAACTAATGAAAAACTGTTTTTT. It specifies CASSPRGGGATNEKLFF.

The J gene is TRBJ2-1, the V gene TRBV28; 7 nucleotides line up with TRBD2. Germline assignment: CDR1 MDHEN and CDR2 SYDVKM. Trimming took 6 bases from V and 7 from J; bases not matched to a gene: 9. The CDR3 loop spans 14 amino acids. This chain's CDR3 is CASSLAPGRNEQFF. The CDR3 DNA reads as TGTGCCAGCAGCTTAGCGCCCGGGAGGAATGAGCAGTTCTTC. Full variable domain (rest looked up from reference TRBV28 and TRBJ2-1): DVKVTQSSRYLVKRTGEKVFLECVQDMDHENMFWYRQDPGLGLRLIYFSYDVKMKEKGDIPEGYSVSREKKERFSLILESASTNQTSMYLCASSLAPGRNEQFFGPGTRLTVL.

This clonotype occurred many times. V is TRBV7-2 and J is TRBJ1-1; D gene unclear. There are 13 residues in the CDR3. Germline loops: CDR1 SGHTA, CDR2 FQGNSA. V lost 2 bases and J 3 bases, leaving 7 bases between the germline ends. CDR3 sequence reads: CASSLRSDTEAFF. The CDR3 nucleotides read TGTGCCAGCAGCTTAAGGTCGGACACTGAAGCTTTCTTT.

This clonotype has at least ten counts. CDR3 in amino acids: CASSSGQPYGYTF. DNA for the CDR3: TGTGCCAGCAGCTCCGGACAGCCCTATGGCTACACCTTC. The chain couples TRBV7-2 to TRBJ1-2, with a weak D call TRBD1 (6 bases). Per the germline V gene, CDR1 is SGHTA and CDR2 is FQGNSA. The V gene lost 4 bases and the J gene lost 4 bases, with 10 bases spanning the gap. There are 13 residues in the CDR3.

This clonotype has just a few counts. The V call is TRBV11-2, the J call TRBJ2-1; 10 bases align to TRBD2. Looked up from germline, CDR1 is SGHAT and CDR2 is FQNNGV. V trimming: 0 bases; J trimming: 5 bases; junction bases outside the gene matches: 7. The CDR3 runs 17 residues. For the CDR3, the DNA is TGTGCCAGCAGCTTAGATTGGTTCGGGACTAGCGACAATGAGCAGTTCTTC. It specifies CASSLDWFGTSDNEQFF. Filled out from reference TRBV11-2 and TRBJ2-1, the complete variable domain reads EAGVAQSPRYKIIEKRQSVAFWCNPISGHATLYWYQQILGQGPKLLIQFQNNGVVDDSQLPKDRFSAERLKGVDSTLKIQPAKLEDSAVYLCASSLDWFGTSDNEQFFGPGTRLTVL.

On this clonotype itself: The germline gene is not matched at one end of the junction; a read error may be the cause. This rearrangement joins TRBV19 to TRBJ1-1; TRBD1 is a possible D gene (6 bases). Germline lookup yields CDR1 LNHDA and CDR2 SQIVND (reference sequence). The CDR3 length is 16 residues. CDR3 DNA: TGTGCCAGTAGTGACCCCCTCAGGGGTTCTGGGAAAAAAGCTTACTTT. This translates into CASSDPLRGSGKKAYF.

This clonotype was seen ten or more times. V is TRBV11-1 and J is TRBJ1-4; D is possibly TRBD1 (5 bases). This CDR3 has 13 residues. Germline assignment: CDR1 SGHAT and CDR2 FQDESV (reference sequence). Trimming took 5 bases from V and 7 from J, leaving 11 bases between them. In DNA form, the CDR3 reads TGTGCCAGCAGCCGGGACCGAGGTGAAAAACTGTTTTTT. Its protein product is CASSRDRGEKLFF. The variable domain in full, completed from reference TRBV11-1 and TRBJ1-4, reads EAEVAQSPRYKITEKSQAVAFWCDPISGHATLYWYRQILGQGPELLVQFQDESVVDDSQLPKDRFSAERLKGVDSTLKIQPAELGDSAMYLCASSRDRGEKLFFGSGTQLSVL.